The subject of this entry is one T cell receptor beta chain. This clone's antigen is unknown. Base-call qualities are not available, and no considerably larger clone is one nucleotide away. This entry belongs to a study of CD8 T cells in Susac syndrome (dated by TCRdb to the late 2010s). As for the study more broadly: Whether CD8+ T cell activation and differentiation in Susac syndrome was antigen driven was tested using repertoire sequencing.

The CDR3 has 16 amino acids, counting the end cysteine and phenylalanine. The only DNA kept is the CDR3, 48 bases in frame from the first base. Looking up the germline V gene yields CDR1 KGHDR and CDR2 SFDVKD. The V end loses 1 base and the J end loses 4 bases, and a stretch of 12 bases separates them. The investigation overall reported the following: The number of individuals in the TCR sequencing and HLA analysis was recognized as being relatively small.

Peripheral blood CD8+ and CD4+ T cells from healthy donors, Susac syndrome patients and multiple sclerosis patients were profiled by high-throughput TCR beta sequencing. The healthy donors served as controls matched for age and sex. Bulk CD8+ and CD4+ T cells were purified by magnetic negative isolation, whereas CD8+ TEMRA cells were enriched by FACS. Blood was drawn into EDTA tubes, processed within 24 hours, and PBMCs were isolated by density gradient centrifugation. PBMCs intended for TCR sequencing were cryopreserved in liquid nitrogen and thawed later in a water bath at 37 degrees C. A purity of at least 90% was achieved for sorted or isolated CD4+, CD8+ and CD8+ TEMRA cells. RNA was extracted using the RNeasy kit, and roughly 0.5 to 1 ug of the RNA was reverse transcribed with random hexamers. The immunoSEQ multiplex PCR assay, which covers 54 Vbeta and 13 Jbeta segments, was used to amplify TCR beta CDR3 regions. Bias from PCR amplification was corrected by using a synthetic template baseline for primer optimization and for computational correction. The original pipeline was this. Reads were assigned to V, D and J genes according to IMGT and analyzed in immunoSEQ Analyzer, with only productive sequences retained. Clonality was computed as one minus Shannon entropy normalized by log2 of the number of productive unique sequences. Public and private clones were assessed among the 100 most prevalent clones of each patient and control. Susac-specific clones were defined as absent from healthy and MS cohorts, around 970 published viral clones and other ImmuneACCESS disease sequences. TCRdb trimmed the raw reads at Q25, called clones with MiXCR and kept productive beta chains. Rows with one shared CDR3 protein collapse into an entry with the most common genes and DNA. The V and J calls reflect TCRdb's pipeline rather than the authors' work. This sample holds approximately 130,000 distinct CDR3 sequences; 94% were observed only once. The ten top clones hold 0.095% to 0.1% of the sample.

The sequence links TRBV24-1 to TRBJ2-2; the D gene is perhaps TRBD2, on 7 matching bases. Sample: CD4+ T cells from PBMCs. The sequence came from a human donor in good health. The CDR3 reads as follows: CATSDFAGAVTGELFF. The nucleotide sequence reads as follows: TGTGCCACCAGTGATTTTGCGGGGGCTGTCACCGGGGAGCTGTTTTTT.